This T cell receptor (beta chain) was recovered during a study of OX40 agonist ivuxolimab in advanced cancers. Looking at the study overall: Antecedent anti-PD-1, anti-PD-L1 or anti-CTLA-4 therapy was permissible, with under 50% having received some.

Regarding the study as a whole: Several nonresponders also turned out to have low normalized T-cell clonal expansion. Clones of CD4+ and CD8+ blood T cells grew by week 6 at doses of 0.1 to 3.0 mg/kg.

The V gene lost 5 bases and the J gene lost 2 bases, with 16 bases spanning the gap. In germline, CDR1 is LNHDA, CDR2 SQIVND (reference sequence). The CDR3 extends over 15 amino acids. In the case of this clone: The target antigen is unknown.

Assay: immunoSEQ multiplex PCR; the TCRdb copy retains only in-frame clones and omits some. Here the sample spans approximately 70,000 clones, roughly 80% being singletons. The chain couples TRBV19 to TRBJ2-7; TRBD1 is a possible D gene (6 bases). The source of this sequence is an adult with an advanced solid tumor such as melanoma, head and neck, liver or kidney cancer. This specimen was CD4+ or CD8+ T cells sorted from blood, taken in a trial of the OX40 agonist ivuxolimab. Here the CDR3 DNA reads TGTGCCAGTAGTGCCGGGACAATAACCACCTACGAGCAGTACTTC. It encodes CASSAGTITTYEQYF.